Below are 6 T cell receptor beta chains sequenced from a single sample in a study of identical twins' blood T cells. In TCRdb, the 5' RACE reads were re-called with MiXCR into one record per CDR3 protein. The sample contains around 380,000 distinct CDR3 sequences, 28% of which appear only once. The specimen sequenced was PBMCs. These receptors came from a woman aged 18 to 49 in good health.

Details on this clonotype: One base away lies a much larger clone, so this may be a sequencing read error. The chain links TRBV5-1 to TRBJ2-7; D might be TRBD1 (5 bases). This CDR3 is built from 14 residues. CDR1 SGHRS and CDR2 YFSETQ come from the germline V gene. CDR3 residues: CAISLWQGSYEQYF. The CDR3 bases are TGCGCCATCAGCTTATGGCAGGGAAGCTACGAGCAGTACTTC.

There are many counts of this clonotype. The chain couples TRBV5-1 to TRBJ1-2; the D is unclear. Between the trimmed V and J ends, which lost 4 bases and 2 bases, there was a span of 15 bases. Germline V gene lookup returns CDR1 SGHRS and CDR2 YFSETQ. CDR3 length: 15 residues. CDR3 region: CASSPKGPGNYGYTF. For the CDR3, the DNA is TGCGCCAGCAGCCCCAAAGGTCCGGGGAACTATGGCTACACCTTC.

This chain connects TRBV5-1 to TRBJ2-1, with 8 bases that match TRBD2. This CDR3 spans 14 amino acids. Unmatched junction bases numbered 6, after V lost 5 bases and J lost 5 bases. CDR1 and CDR2 (germline): SGHRS, YFSETQ. The CDR3 DNA reads TGCGCCAGCAGGCACCTAGCGGGCGACAATGAGCAGTTCTTC. Translating gives CASRHLAGDNEQFF.

The chain links TRBV20-1 to TRBJ1-2; 8 bases are a match to TRBD1. The trim removed 6 bases at V and 2 bases at J, leaving 8 bases unmatched. This CDR3 is built from 14 residues. From germline, CDR1 is DFQATT and CDR2 SNEGSKA (reference sequence). The CDR3 coding sequence is TGCAGTGCAAACGACAGGGGAGGAAACTATGGCTACACCTTC. Translated: CSANDRGGNYGYTF.

This clonotype was picked up a small number of times. In nucleotides, the CDR3 is TGTGCCAGTAGCTGGGCAGACTATGGCTACACCTTC. Translation: CASSWADYGYTF. The chain uses TRBV19 and TRBJ1-2; D unresolved. Germline lookup yields CDR1 LNHDA and CDR2 SQIVND (reference sequence). The CDR3 covers 12 residues. The V gene lost 6 bases and the J gene lost 3 bases, with 8 bases spanning the gap.

This clonotype showed up many times. The chain uses TRBV11-2 and TRBJ1-1; 10 nucleotides match TRBD1. The CDR3 has 15 residues. CDR1 is SGHAT, CDR2 FQNNGV, per germline. The ends lost 3 bases at V and 6 bases at J; junction bases unmatched: 7. For the CDR3, the DNA is TGTGCCAGCAGCTTGTTCCCCGGACAGGGGGCTGAAGCTTTCTTT. Translating gives CASSLFPGQGAEAFF.